This T cell receptor beta chain was retrieved from a study of PD-1 blockade in classical Hodgkin lymphoma. This sample's time point: newly diagnosed, previously untreated cHL patient sample. Researchers used magnetic negative selection to pull out pure CD4+ T cells from thawed PBMCs. Some clones are missing from TCRdb's copy, which holds only in-frame ones; the method was immunoSEQ multiplex PCR. The table records just over 15,000 clones, 85% to 90% of them present only once. Per germline, CDR1 LNHNV and CDR2 YYDKDF (reference sequence). Trimming at V came to 1 base and at J to 1 base, leaving 11 bases not matched to a gene. The CDR3 runs 20 residues.

The clonotype originates from a human donor with classical Hodgkin lymphoma. What was sequenced was CD4+ T cells from blood. The genes are TRBV15 and TRBJ1-5; 12 nucleotides align to TRBD1. The chain's CDR3 is CATSRVTGTGGRWSNQPQHF. The DNA of the CDR3 is TGTGCCACCAGCAGAGTAACCGGGACAGGGGGCCGTTGGAGCAATCAGCCCCAGCATTTT.